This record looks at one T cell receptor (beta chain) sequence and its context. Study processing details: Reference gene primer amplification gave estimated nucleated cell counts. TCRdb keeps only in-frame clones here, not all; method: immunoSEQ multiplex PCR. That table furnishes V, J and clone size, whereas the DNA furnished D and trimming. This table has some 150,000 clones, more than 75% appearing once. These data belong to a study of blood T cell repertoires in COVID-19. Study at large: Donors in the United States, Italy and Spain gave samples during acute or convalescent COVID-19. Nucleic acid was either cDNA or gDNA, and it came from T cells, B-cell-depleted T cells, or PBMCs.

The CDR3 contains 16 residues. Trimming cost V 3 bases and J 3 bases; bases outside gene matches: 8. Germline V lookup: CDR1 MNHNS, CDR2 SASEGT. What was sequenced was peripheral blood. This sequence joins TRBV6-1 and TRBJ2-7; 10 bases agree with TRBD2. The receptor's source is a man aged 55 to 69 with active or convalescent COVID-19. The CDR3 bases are TGTGCCAGCAGTGATGCAGGACTAGCGGAAAACTACGAGCAGTACTTC. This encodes CASSDAGLAENYEQYF.